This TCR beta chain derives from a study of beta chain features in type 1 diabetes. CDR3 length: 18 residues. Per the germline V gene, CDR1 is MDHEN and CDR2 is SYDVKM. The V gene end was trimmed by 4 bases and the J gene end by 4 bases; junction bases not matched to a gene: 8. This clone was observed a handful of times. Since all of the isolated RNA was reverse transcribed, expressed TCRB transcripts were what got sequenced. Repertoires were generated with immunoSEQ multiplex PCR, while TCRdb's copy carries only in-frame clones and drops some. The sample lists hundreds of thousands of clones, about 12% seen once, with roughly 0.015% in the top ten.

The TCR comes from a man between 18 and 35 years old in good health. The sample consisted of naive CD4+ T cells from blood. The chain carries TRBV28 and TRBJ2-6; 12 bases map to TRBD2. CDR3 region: CASSWPLAGGPGANVLTF. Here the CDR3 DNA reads TGTGCCAGCAGTTGGCCCCTAGCGGGAGGGCCCGGGGCCAACGTCCTGACTTTC.